A single sample is the source of the 26 T cell receptor delta chains below, sequenced in a study of Vδ1+ human thymocytes. Study-wide results and limits: Thymic TRG and TRD repertoires appeared highly polyclonal.

Sequences come from RNA converted to cDNA by reverse transcription. CDR3 amplicons came from multiplex PCR with pooled V-gene forward and constant-region reverse primers. TCRdb fed the multiplex PCR reads into CATT to redo clone calling. The top ten hold roughly 0.98% of the sample, which has approximately 19,000 delta-chain clones, over 7% seen once. The antigens of these receptors remain unknown. What was sequenced was Vdelta1+ gamma-delta thymocytes from the thymus. Subset noted: FACS-sorted CD3+ TCRalphabeta- TCRVdelta1+ TCRVdelta2- thymocytes. The receptors shown here come from a child less than two years old who had congenital heart surgery.

The chain joins TRDV1 to TRDJ1, with D unresolved. Assignment of the J gene here rests on matching the DNA to germline, because TCRdb gives none. CDR3 length: 14 residues. Trimming cost V 1 base and J 3 bases, with 9 bases left between them. The germline V gene has CDR1 TSWWSYY and CDR2 QGS. DNA of the CDR3: TGTGCTCTTGGGGAACACCTCCCCCCCGATAAACTCATCTTT. Protein: CALGEHLPPDKLIF.

This clone has a handful of counts. The germline gene is not matched at one end of the junction; a read error may be the cause. The rearrangement uses TRDV1 and TRDJ1; possible D gene TRDD2, 5 bases. The CDR3 has 18 amino acids. Germline CDR1 reads TSWWSYY; CDR2 reads QGS. The CDR3 region is CALGASVGHTPYTDKLIF. The DNA for the CDR3 is TGTGCTCTTGGGGCTTCCGTTGGCCATACTCCGTACACCGATAAGCTCATCTTT.

This clone showed up just a few times. The rearrangement uses TRDV1 and TRDJ1; 9 positions match TRDD3. With V trimmed by 1 base and J by 0 bases, 24 bases remained unmatched. The CDR3 contains 23 residues. CDR1 is TSWWSYY and CDR2 is QGS in the germline V gene. DNA for the CDR3: TGTGCTCTTGGGGAACGACTTGGGAGTACTGGGCCACTGGGGGAGGCCTACACCGATAAACTCATCTTT. Residues: CALGERLGSTGPLGEAYTDKLIF.

V is TRDV1 and J is TRDJ1, with a tentative D call TRDD3 (5 bases). This CDR3 is 17 amino acids long. Germline-derived CDR1 and CDR2 are TSWWSYY and QGS. V lost 1 base, J lost 0 bases, and 15 bases lay in between. The CDR3 protein is CALGEPRGGPYTDKLIF. As DNA, the CDR3 is TGTGCTCTTGGGGAACCTCGGGGGGGCCCGTACACCGATAAACTCATCTTT.

This clone was detected a few times. V is TRDV1 and J is TRDJ1, with 12 bases identical to TRDD3. The CDR3 spans 19 residues. Germline trimming cut 2 bases from V and 5 bases from J; bases unmatched to any gene: 15. Germline CDR1 TSWWSYY, CDR2 QGS. CDR3 DNA sequence: TGTGCTCTTGGGGAAGGGGGTCCCTACGTTCTGGGGGATACGGATAAACTCATCTTT. Translation: CALGEGGPYVLGDTDKLIF.

This clone was counted only a few times. J is TRDJ1 and V is TRDV1; 13 bases are a match to TRDD3. Germline values: CDR1 TSWWSYY, CDR2 QGS. Germline trimming cut 3 bases from V and 3 bases from J; bases unmatched to any gene: 7. This CDR3 comprises 17 residues. CDR3 DNA sequence: TGTGCTCTTGGGGATATAGCCACTGGGGGATACGCCGATAAACTCATCTTT. This codes for CALGDIATGGYADKLIF.

This clone was counted a few times. The chain is built from TRDV1 and TRDJ1; perhaps TRDD2 as D (6 bases). This CDR3 spans 14 amino acids. Trimming stripped 9 bases from V and 1 base from J, with 15 bases between. Germline values: CDR1 TSWWSYY, CDR2 QGS. CDR3 DNA sequence: TGTGCTCTGGGCAGTCCTACGCTCACCGATAAACTCATCTTT. Translated, it gives CALGSPTLTDKLIF.

The chain joins TRDV1 to TRDJ1; 7 bases are shared with TRDD2. Germline V gene lookup returns CDR1 TSWWSYY and CDR2 QGS. CDR3 length equals 17 residues. After removal of 5 bases from V and 0 bases from J, the junction contained 12 bases not matched to a gene. The CDR3 region has the DNA TGTGCTCTTGGGATTCCTACGTGGGACCCGTACACCGATAAACTCATCTTT. Its protein is CALGIPTWDPYTDKLIF.

This clone was seen a few times. This chain uses TRDV2 with TRDJ1; TRDD3 matches at 13 bases. The V gene's germline CDR1 is GEAIGNYY and CDR2 EKD. There are 19 residues in the CDR3. Trimming took 6 bases from V and 2 from J; bases not matched to a gene: 17. This CDR3 reads CACFLHSLLGDTRTDKLIF. As DNA, the CDR3 is TGTGCCTGTTTCCTGCATTCGCTACTGGGGGATACGCGGACCGATAAACTCATCTTT.

The table lists this clone with a count of one. The V gene is TRDV1; the J gene was not called; the table calls TRDD3, which could not be checked here. The length of the CDR3 is 21 residues. Germline CDR1 is TSWWSYY and CDR2 is QGS. In DNA form, the CDR3 reads TGTGCTCTTGGGGAACAAAAACAACTGGGGGATATATCGGAGGACGCCGATAAGCTCATCTTT. Its translation: CALGEQKQLGDISEDADKLIF.

The V and J genes are TRDV1 and TRDJ1; 7 positions match TRDD3. The CDR3 length is 16 residues. Germline V gene lookup returns CDR1 TSWWSYY and CDR2 QGS. With V trimmed by 4 bases and J by 0 bases, 8 bases remained unmatched. The DNA for the CDR3 is TGTGCTCTTGGGGGGCACCTGGGGGGATACACCGATAAACTCATCTTT. Amino acid sequence: CALGGHLGGYTDKLIF.

The chain joins TRDV1 to TRDJ1, with 10 bases lining up with TRDD3. The CDR3 consists of 18 residues. Losses at the gene ends were 0 bases for V and 2 bases for J; bases not matched to a gene: 9. Germline V gene sequence: CDR1 TSWWSYY, CDR2 QGS. The CDR3 sequence is CALGELGDTRRRTDKLIF. The CDR3 bases are TGTGCTCTTGGGGAACTGGGGGATACGCGCCGGAGGACCGATAAACTCATCTTT.

In this sample, this clone turned up a few times. The chain combines TRDV1 with TRDJ1; 10 nucleotides agree with TRDD3. Trimming cost V 2 bases and J 0 bases; bases outside gene matches: 6. The CDR3 is made up of 17 amino acids. Germline V CDR1 and CDR2: TSWWSYY, QGS. This chain's CDR3 is CALGEWITGGYTDKLIF. The CDR3, as DNA: TGTGCTCTTGGGGAATGGATTACTGGGGGATACACCGATAAACTCATCTTT.

The chain employs TRDV1 and TRDJ1; TRDD3 aligns across 10 bases. From germline, CDR1 is TSWWSYY and CDR2 QGS. J lost 0 bases, V lost 7 bases, and 32 bases had no gene match. The CDR3 spans 24 residues. CDR3 residues: CALAVGETTPSPLGDTKNTDKLIF. The CDR3 DNA follows: TGTGCTCTTGCGGTGGGGGAAACCACTCCCTCCCCCTTGGGGGATACCAAGAACACCGATAAACTCATCTTT.

This clone was recorded a few times. Additional DNA sequences in this sample encode the identical CDR3. The chain combines TRDV1 with TRDJ1; 8 bases map to TRDD3. The CDR3 contains 17 residues. Per germline, CDR1 TSWWSYY and CDR2 QGS. Trimming at V came to 3 bases and at J to 3 bases, leaving 12 bases not matched to a gene. Written as DNA, the CDR3 is TGTGCTCTTGGGGAGCCCGCCAGGGGATACCGCTCCGATAAACTCATCTTT. Translated: CALGEPARGYRSDKLIF.

This clone appeared once. The V and J genes are TRDV1 and TRDJ1; 9 bases line up with TRDD2. The J gene, absent from TCRdb, was called here by matching the DNA to germline. Germline CDR1 TSWWSYY, CDR2 QGS. V trimming: 4 bases; J trimming: 0 bases; junction bases outside the gene matches: 36. The CDR3 is 26 amino acids. The CDR3 spells CALGAPWLGLPTYLRGDKSYTDKLIF. CDR3 sequence (DNA): TGTGCTCTTGGGGCCCCTTGGCTGGGCCTTCCTACCTACCTCAGGGGGGACAAAAGTTACACCGATAAACTCATCTTT.

This clone was recorded a few times. J is TRDJ2 and V is TRDV1; possible D gene TRDD3, 5 bases. Trimming stripped 4 bases from V and 5 bases from J, with 23 bases between. The germline V gene encodes CDR1 TSWWSYY and CDR2 QGS. There are 18 residues in the CDR3. This CDR3 is CALGATSIGMRGTAQLFF. CDR3 DNA: TGTGCTCTTGGGGCTACTTCGATTGGGATGCGCGGAACAGCACAACTCTTCTTT.

V usage is TRDV1 and J usage is TRDJ1; TRDD2 or TRDD3 may be the D gene (6 bases each). CDR1 TSWWSYY and CDR2 QGS come from the germline V gene. V was cut by 4 bases and J by 2 bases, with 23 bases left in between. There are 18 residues in the CDR3. CDR3: CALGGTLLRYERTDKLIF. DNA for the CDR3: TGTGCTCTTGGGGGGACCCTCCTACGATACGAGCGGACCGATAAACTCATCTTT.

The V and J genes are TRDV1 and TRDJ1; 11 positions match TRDD3. Germline trimming cut 3 bases from V and 9 bases from J; bases unmatched to any gene: 21. Germline-derived CDR1 and CDR2 are TSWWSYY and QGS. CDR3 length: 19 residues. CDR3 nucleotides: TGTGCTCTTGGGGAGGTACTTCGTACTGGGGGATATTACGAGAGGGAACTCATCTTT. The encoded protein is CALGEVLRTGGYYERELIF.

This clone was counted only a few times. The chain joins TRDV1 to TRDJ1; 10 positions agree with TRDD3. V lost 1 base to trimming and J lost 0 bases; unmatched junction nucleotides: 11. The CDR3 is 19 residues long. Looked up from germline, CDR1 is TSWWSYY and CDR2 is QGS. The CDR3, as DNA: TGTGCTCTTGGGGAACGCGCAGTTACTGGGGGATCGTACACCGATAAACTCATCTTT. Amino acid sequence: CALGERAVTGGSYTDKLIF.

The sample holds a few counts of this clone. The chain couples TRDV1 to TRDJ1, with 9 nucleotides matching TRDD3. Looked up from germline, CDR1 is TSWWSYY and CDR2 is QGS. This CDR3 is built from 15 residues. V gave up 1 base and J gave up 5 bases; unmatched junction bases: 5. DNA of the CDR3: TGTGCTCTTGGGGAACATTTGGGGGATATGGATAAACTCATCTTT. It codes for CALGEHLGDMDKLIF.

This clone was seen only a few times. The chain has TRDV1 and TRDJ1; 7 nucleotides line up with TRDD3. With V trimmed by 3 bases and J by 0 bases, 22 bases remained unmatched. The CDR3 runs to 21 residues. Germline CDR1 is TSWWSYY and CDR2 is QGS. DNA for the CDR3: TGTGCTCTTGGGGAGCTGCATTCTTTACGGCCTGGGGGGCCGTACACCGATAAACTCATCTTT. Encoded protein: CALGELHSLRPGGPYTDKLIF.

This clone showed up just a few times. The chain joins TRDV1 to TRDJ1, with unresolved D. Trimming removed 4 bases at V and 4 bases at J, with 13 bases between. This CDR3 is 14 amino acids long. Germline CDR1 is TSWWSYY and CDR2 is QGS. The DNA for the CDR3 is TGTGCTCTTGGGGTACCCAATTTGGGCGATAAACTCATCTTT. This codes for CALGVPNLGDKLIF.

Remarks on this clone: This same CDR3 is encoded by further DNA sequences in the sample. This chain connects TRDV1 to TRDJ1; D not certain. Trimming stripped 0 bases from V and 2 bases from J, with 4 bases between. CDR3 length equals 13 residues. From germline, CDR1 is TSWWSYY and CDR2 QGS. The CDR3 sequence: CALGELRTDKLIF. CDR3 nucleotide sequence: TGTGCTCTTGGGGAACTCCGAACCGATAAACTCATCTTT.

This clone was detected only a few times. V and J are TRDV1 and TRDJ1; 12 bases match TRDD3. Trimming cost V 1 base and J 8 bases; bases outside gene matches: 20. Germline V lookup: CDR1 TSWWSYY, CDR2 QGS. CDR3 size: 20 residues. CDR3 sequence (DNA): TGTGCTCTTGGGGAACCCCACTGCCATATTTTACTGGGGGATACAATGAAACTCATCTTT. It encodes CALGEPHCHILLGDTMKLIF.

The chain has TRDV2 and TRDJ1; D unclear. Here the J gene came from matching the DNA to germline, since TCRdb omits it. Germline V gene data show CDR1 as GEAIGNYY and CDR2 as EKD. Trimming removed 3 bases from V and 0 bases from J, with 22 bases in between. This CDR3 comprises 18 residues. The DNA for the CDR3 is TGTGCCTGTGACCTGATCCTGTACCGTTCCCCCTACACCGATAAACTCATCTTT. Its protein is CACDLILYRSPYTDKLIF.